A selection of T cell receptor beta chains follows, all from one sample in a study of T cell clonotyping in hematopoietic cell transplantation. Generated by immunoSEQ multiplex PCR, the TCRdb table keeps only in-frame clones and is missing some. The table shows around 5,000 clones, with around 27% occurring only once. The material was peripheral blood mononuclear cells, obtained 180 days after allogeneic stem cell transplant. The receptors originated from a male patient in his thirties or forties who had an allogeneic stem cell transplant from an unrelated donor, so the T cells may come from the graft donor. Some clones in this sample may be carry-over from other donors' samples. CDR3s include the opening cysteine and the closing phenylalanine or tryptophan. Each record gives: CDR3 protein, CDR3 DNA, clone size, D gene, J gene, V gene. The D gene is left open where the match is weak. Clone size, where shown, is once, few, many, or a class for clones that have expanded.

CASSLRGSPGELFF TGTGCCAGCAGCTTAAGGGGCTCCCCCGGGGAGCTGTTTTTT . . TRBJ2-2 TRBV5-8
CASSLGYEQYF TGTGCCAGCAGTTTGGGCTACGAGCAGTACTTC few . TRBJ2-7 TRBV27
CASSPDRIMNTEAFF TGTGCCAGCAGTCCGGACCGCATTATGAACACTGAAGCTTTCTTT few . TRBJ1-1 TRBV27
CASSSPYQPQHF TGTGCCAGCAGTTCGCCGTATCAGCCCCAGCATTTT few . TRBJ1-5 TRBV6-6
CAWSARFPYEQYF TGTGCCTGGAGTGCCAGGTTCCCCTACGAGCAGTACTTC . . TRBJ2-7 TRBV30
CASSDQGEQYF TGTGCCAGCAGTGACCAGGGAGAGCAGTACTTC . . TRBJ2-7 TRBV2
CAWSPGGGYEQYF TGTGCCTGGAGTCCCGGGGGGGGCTACGAGCAGTACTTC few TRBD2 TRBJ2-7 TRBV30
CASTQRTGPWEQYF TGTGCCAGCACCCAAAGGACGGGCCCCTGGGAGCAGTACTTC few . TRBJ2-7 TRBV6-1
CAWSIQGNYGYTF TGTGCCTGGAGTATACAGGGGAACTATGGCTACACCTTC . TRBD1 TRBJ1-2 TRBV30
CASSQDAVGVYGYTF TGCGCCAGCAGCCAAGATGCCGTCGGGGTCTATGGCTACACCTTC once . TRBJ1-2 TRBV4-3
CAWSVTGPSRQPQHF TGTGCCTGGAGTGTAACCGGGCCGTCGCGGCAGCCCCAGCATTTT few . TRBJ1-5 TRBV30
CASSGATGRSYTF TGTGCCAGCAGCGGTGCGACAGGGAGGTCCTACACCTTC . TRBD1 TRBJ1-2 TRBV7-2
CASREDAGQQYF TGTGCCAGCAGAGAAGATGCAGGCCAGCAGTACTTC few . TRBJ2-7 TRBV11-2
CALLGLSLARDTEAFF TGTGCCTTACTTGGGCTATCCCTGGCCAGGGATACTGAAGCTTTCTTT . . TRBJ1-1 TRBV30
CAWSVQGQETNYGYTF TGTGCCTGGAGTGTACAAGGGCAGGAGACTAACTATGGCTACACCTTC few . TRBJ1-2 TRBV30
CASSYDRGSGNTIYF TGTGCCAGCAGTTACGACAGGGGATCTGGAAACACCATATATTTT few TRBD1 TRBJ1-3 TRBV6-5
CASSASRGQPQHF TGTGCCAGCAGTGCCTCCCGAGGGCAGCCCCAGCATTTT few . TRBJ1-5 TRBV6-1
CSVVRAEDNYGYTF TGCAGCGTTGTTCGGGCAGAAGATAACTATGGCTACACCTTC . . TRBJ1-2 TRBV29-1
CASSQGPGMTRSEQYF TGTGCCAGCAGCCAAGGGCCTGGCATGACCCGGAGCGAGCAGTACTTC . . TRBJ2-7 TRBV4-2
CAWTDNYEQYF TGTGCCTGGACAGACAACTACGAGCAGTACTTC . . TRBJ2-7 TRBV30
CASSWDRGFDEQYF TGCGCCAGCAGCTGGGACAGGGGCTTCGACGAGCAGTACTTC . TRBD1 TRBJ2-7 TRBV5-1
CASSLGGDGYTF TGTGCCAGCAGCTTGGGGGGGGATGGCTACACCTTC large . TRBJ1-2 TRBV6-5
CASSFERGPYEQYF TGTGCCAGCAGCTTTGAGCGGGGACCCTACGAGCAGTACTTC . TRBD2 TRBJ2-7 TRBV5-6
CASSYGGVSGNTIYF TGTGCCAGCAGTTACGGGGGTGTTTCTGGAAACACCATATATTTT . . TRBJ1-3 TRBV6-5
CASSNGNYGYTF TGTGCCAGCAGTAACGGGAACTATGGCTACACCTTC . . TRBJ1-2 TRBV25-1
CASSRQQGTDGYTF TGTGCCAGCAGTCGACAGCAAGGAACGGATGGCTACACCTTC . . TRBJ1-2 TRBV6-4
CAWEGTGTDTQYF TGTGCCTGGGAGGGGACAGGCACAGATACGCAGTATTTT . TRBD1 TRBJ2-3 TRBV30
CASSVGTSGRLYF TGTGCCAGCAGTGTAGGGACTAGCGGGAGACTGTACTTC few TRBD2 TRBJ2-7 TRBV25-1